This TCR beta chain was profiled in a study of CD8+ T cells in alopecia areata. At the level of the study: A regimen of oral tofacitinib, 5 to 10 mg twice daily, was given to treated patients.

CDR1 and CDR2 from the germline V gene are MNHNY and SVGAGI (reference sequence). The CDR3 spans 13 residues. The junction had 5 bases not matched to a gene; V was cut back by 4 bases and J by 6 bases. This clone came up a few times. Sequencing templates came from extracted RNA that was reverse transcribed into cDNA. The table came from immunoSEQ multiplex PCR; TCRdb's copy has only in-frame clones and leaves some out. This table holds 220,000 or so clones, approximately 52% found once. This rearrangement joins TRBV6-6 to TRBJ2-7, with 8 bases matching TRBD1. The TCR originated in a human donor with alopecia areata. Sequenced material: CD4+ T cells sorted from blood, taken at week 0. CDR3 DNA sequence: TGTGCCAGCAGTTGGGGACAGGTCGGCGAGCAGTACTTC. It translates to CASSWGQVGEQYF.